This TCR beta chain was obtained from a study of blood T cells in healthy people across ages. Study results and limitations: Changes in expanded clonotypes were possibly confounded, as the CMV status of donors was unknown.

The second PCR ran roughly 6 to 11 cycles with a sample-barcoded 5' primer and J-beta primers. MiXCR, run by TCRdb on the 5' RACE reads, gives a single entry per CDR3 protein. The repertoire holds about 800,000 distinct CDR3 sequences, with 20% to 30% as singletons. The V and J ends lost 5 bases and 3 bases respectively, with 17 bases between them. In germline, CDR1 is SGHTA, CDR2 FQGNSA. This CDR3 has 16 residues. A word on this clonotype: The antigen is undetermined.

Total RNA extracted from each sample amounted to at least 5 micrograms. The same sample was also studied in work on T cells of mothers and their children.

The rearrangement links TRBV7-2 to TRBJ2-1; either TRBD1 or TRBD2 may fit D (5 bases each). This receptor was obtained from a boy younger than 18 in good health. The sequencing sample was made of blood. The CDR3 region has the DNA TGTGCCAGCAGCACATCTCAGGGACCCCTCTACAATGAGCAGTTCTTC. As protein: CASSTSQGPLYNEQFF.